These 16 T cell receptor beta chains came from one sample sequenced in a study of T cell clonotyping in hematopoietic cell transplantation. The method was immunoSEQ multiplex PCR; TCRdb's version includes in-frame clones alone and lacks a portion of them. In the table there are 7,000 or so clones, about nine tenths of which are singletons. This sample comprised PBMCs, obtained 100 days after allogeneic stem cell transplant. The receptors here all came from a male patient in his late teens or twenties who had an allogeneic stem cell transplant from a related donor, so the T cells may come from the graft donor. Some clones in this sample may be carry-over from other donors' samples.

The CDR3 here is CSVGGTGGGLGDTGELFF. CDR3 nucleotides: TGCAGCGTTGGGGGGACAGGGGGAGGCCTGGGGGACACCGGGGAGCTGTTTTTT. The chain couples TRBV29-1 to TRBJ2-2; TRBD1 matches 11 bases. The CDR3 extends over 18 amino acids. J was trimmed by 3 bases and V by 4 bases; bases with no gene match: 13. Per germline, CDR1 SQVTM and CDR2 ANQGSEA.

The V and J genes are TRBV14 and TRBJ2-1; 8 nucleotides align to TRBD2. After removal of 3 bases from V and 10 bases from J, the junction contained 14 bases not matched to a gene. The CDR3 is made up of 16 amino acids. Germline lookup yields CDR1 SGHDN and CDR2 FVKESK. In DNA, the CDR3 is TGTGCCAGCAGCCATCTCATAGCGGGATTCCTGGGGGAGCAGTTCTTC. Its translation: CASSHLIAGFLGEQFF.

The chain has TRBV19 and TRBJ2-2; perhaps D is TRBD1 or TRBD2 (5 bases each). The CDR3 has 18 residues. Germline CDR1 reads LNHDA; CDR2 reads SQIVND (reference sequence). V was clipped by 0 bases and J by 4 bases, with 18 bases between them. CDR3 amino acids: CASSIDRGLTLGTGELFF. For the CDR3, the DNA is TGTGCCAGTAGTATAGATCGGGGCCTTACACTGGGCACCGGGGAGCTGTTTTTT.

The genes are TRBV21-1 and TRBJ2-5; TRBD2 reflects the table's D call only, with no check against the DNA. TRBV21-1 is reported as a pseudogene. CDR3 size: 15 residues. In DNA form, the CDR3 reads TGTGCCAGCAGCCCCCGAGGACTAGCGGAAGAGACCCAGTACTTC. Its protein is CASSPRGLAEETQYF.

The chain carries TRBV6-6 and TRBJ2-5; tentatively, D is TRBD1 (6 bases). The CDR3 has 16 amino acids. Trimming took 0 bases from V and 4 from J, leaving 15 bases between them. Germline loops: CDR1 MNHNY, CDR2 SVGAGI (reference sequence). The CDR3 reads CASSYSHLRGIETQYF. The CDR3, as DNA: TGTGCCAGCAGTTACTCCCACCTGAGGGGGATAGAGACCCAGTACTTC.

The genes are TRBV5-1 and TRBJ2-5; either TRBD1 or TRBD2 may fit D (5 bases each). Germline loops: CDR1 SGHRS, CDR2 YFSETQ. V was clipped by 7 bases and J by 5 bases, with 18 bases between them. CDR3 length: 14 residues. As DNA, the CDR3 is TGCGCCAGCTTGAGGGGTGATGGGGCGGAGACCCAGTACTTC. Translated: CASLRGDGAETQYF.

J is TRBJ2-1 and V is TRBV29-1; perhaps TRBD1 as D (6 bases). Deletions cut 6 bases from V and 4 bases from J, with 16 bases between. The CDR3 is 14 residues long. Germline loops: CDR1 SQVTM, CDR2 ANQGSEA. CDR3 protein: CSVATDSSYNEQFF. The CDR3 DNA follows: TGCAGCGTCGCTACGGACAGCTCTTACAATGAGCAGTTCTTC.

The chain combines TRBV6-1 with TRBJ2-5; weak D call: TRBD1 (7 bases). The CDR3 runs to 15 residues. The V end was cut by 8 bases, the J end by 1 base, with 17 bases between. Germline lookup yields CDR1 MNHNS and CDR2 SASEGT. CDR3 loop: CASGRKGDSQETQYF. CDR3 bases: TGTGCCAGCGGGAGGAAGGGGGACAGCCAAGAGACCCAGTACTTC.

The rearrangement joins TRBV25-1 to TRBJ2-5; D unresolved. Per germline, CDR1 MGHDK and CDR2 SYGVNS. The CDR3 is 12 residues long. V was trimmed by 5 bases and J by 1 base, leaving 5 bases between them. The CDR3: CASSSTQETQYF. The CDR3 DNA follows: TGTGCCAGCAGTAGCACCCAAGAGACCCAGTACTTC.

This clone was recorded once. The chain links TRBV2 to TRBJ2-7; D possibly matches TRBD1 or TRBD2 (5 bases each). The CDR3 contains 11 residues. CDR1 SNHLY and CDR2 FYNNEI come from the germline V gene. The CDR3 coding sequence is TGTGCCAGCTCAGAAGGGACGCAGCAAGACGTC. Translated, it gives CASSEGTQQDV.

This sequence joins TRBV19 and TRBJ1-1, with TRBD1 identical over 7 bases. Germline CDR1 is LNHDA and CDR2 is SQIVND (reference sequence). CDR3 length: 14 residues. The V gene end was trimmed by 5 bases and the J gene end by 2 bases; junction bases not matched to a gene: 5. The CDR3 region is CASSLRDRNTEAFF. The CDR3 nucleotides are TGTGCCAGTAGTCTGCGGGACAGAAACACTGAAGCTTTCTTT.

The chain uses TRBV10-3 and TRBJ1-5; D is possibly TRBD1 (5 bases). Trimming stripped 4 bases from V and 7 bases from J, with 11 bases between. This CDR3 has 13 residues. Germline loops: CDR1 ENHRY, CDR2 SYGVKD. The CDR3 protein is CAISVGGGQPQHF. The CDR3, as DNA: TGTGCCATCAGTGTTGGGGGTGGGCAGCCCCAGCATTTT.

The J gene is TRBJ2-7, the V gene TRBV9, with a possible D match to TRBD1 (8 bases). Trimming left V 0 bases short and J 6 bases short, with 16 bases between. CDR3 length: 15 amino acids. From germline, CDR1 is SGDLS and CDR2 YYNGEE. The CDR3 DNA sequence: TGTGCCAGCAGCGTAGGGGGACTACAGGGGGGCGAGCAGTACTTC. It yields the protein CASSVGGLQGGEQYF.

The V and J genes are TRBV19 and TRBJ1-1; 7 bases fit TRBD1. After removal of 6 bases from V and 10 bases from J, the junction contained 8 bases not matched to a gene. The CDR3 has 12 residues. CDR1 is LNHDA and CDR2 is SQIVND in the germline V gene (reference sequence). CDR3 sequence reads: CASSRQGTRAFF. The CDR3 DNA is TGTGCCAGTAGCCGACAGGGCACGCGAGCTTTCTTT. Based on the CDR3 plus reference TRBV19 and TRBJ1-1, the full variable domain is DGGITQSPKYLFRKEGQNVTLSCEQNLNHDAMYWYRQDPGQGLRLIYYSQIVNDFQKGDIAEGYSVSREKKESFPLTVTSAQKNPTAFYLCASSRQGTRAFFGQGTRLTVV.

CDR3: CAWTSGGRQPQHF. The CDR3 DNA follows: TGTGCCTGGACCTCCGGGGGGCGGCAGCCCCAGCATTTT. The V and J genes are TRBV30 and TRBJ1-5; a weak D match, TRBD1 (6 bases). This CDR3 has 13 amino acids. Germline assignment: CDR1 GTSNPN and CDR2 SVGIG (reference sequence). V lost 4 bases and J lost 7, with 14 bases in between.

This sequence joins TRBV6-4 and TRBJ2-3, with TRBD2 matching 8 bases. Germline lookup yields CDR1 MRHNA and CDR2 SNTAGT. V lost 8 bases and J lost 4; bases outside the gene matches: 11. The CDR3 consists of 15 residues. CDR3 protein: CASSPFSGDPDTQYF. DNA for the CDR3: TGTGCCAGCTCCCCCTTTAGCGGGGATCCAGATACGCAGTATTTT.